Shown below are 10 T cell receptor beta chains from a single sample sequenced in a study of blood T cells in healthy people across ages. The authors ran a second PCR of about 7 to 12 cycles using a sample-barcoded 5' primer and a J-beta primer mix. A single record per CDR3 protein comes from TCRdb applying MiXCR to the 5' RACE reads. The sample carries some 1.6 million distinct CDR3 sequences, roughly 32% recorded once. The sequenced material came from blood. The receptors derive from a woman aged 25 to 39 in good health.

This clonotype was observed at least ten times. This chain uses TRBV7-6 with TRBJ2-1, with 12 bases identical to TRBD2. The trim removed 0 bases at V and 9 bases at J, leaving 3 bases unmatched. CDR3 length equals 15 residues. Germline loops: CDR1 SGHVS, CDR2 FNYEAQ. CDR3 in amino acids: CASSLALAGGAEQFF. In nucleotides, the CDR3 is TGTGCCAGCAGCTTAGCGCTAGCGGGAGGGGCTGAGCAGTTCTTC.

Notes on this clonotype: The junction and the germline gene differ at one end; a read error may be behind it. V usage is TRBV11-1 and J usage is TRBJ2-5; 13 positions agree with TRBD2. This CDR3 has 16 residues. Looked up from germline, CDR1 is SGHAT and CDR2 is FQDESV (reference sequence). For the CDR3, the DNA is TGTGCCAGCAGCTTAGTTGGTGGACTAGCGGGAGAGGCCCAGTACTTC. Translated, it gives CASSLVGGLAGEAQYF.

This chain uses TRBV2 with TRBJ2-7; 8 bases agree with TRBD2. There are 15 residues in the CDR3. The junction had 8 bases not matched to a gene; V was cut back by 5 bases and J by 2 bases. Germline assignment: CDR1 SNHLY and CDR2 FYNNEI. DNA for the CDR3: TGTGCCAGCAGTCCTAGCGGGCATTCCCCCTACGAGCAGTACTTC. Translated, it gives CASSPSGHSPYEQYF.

CDR3 residues: CATSSGSVGSSRDTQYF. DNA for the CDR3: TGTGCCACCAGCAGTGGTTCTGTCGGGAGTTCAAGAGATACGCAGTATTTT. The genes are TRBV15 and TRBJ2-3, with D possibly matching TRBD2 (6 bases). In germline, CDR1 is LNHNV, CDR2 YYDKDF (reference sequence). The CDR3 runs to 17 residues. V gave up 3 bases and J gave up 5 bases, with 21 bases separating them.

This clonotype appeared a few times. In DNA, the CDR3 is TGTGCCAGCAGCGAGGACGGGAGGGGGGAGCAGTTCTTC. This sequence encodes CASSEDGRGEQFF. The chain links TRBV21-1 to TRBJ2-1; the table gives TRBD2 as D, unverified against the DNA. TRBV21-1 has pseudogene status. This CDR3 region has 13 residues.

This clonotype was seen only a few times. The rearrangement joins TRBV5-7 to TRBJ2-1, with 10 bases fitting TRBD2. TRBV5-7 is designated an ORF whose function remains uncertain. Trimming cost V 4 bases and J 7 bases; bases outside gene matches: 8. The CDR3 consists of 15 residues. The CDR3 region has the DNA TGTGCCAGCAGCCAACCGGGACTAGCGCCGAATGAGCAGTTCTTC. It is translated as CASSQPGLAPNEQFF.

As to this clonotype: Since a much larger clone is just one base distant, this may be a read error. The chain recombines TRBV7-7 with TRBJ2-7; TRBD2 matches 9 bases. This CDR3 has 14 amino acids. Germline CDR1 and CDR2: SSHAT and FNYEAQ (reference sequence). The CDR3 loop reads CANSLSAGGYEQYF. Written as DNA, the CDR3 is TGTGCCAACAGCTTATCGGCGGGGGGGTACGAGCAGTACTTC.

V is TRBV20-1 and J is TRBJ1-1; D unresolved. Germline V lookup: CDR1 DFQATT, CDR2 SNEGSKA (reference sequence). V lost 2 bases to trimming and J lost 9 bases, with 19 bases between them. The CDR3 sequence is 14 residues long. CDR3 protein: CSARNPGSETKAFF. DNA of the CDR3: TGCAGTGCTAGAAACCCGGGGTCGGAAACTAAAGCTTTCTTT.

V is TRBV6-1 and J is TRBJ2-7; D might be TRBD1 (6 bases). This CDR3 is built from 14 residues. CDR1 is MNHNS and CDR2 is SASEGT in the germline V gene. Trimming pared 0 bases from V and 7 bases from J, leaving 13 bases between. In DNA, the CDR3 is TGTGCCAGCAGTGAAGCAGGGGGTAAAGGTGAGCAGTACTTC. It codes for CASSEAGGKGEQYF.

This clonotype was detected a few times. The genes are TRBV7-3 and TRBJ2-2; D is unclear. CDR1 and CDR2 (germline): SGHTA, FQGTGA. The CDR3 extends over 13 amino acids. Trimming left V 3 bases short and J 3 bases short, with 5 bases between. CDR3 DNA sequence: TGTGCCAGCAGCTTCTGGGACACCGGGGAGCTGTTTTTT. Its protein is CASSFWDTGELFF.